Described below is a single T cell receptor (beta chain) sequence and its context. Its antigen is unidentified. This sample is drawn from a study of cytomegalovirus exposure and HLA in healthy donors. As for the study in general: Earlier sequencing of about 179 million T cells yielded around 100 million unique TCR beta sequences. Unique TCRs numbering some 77 million, obtained from HLA-typed donors, made up an early data release.

PCR amplification relied on 60 Vbeta primers (plus 13 Jbeta primers). Using immunoSEQ multiplex PCR, the repertoire was profiled, and TCRdb retains in-frame clones only, with some absent. The sample holds about 37,000 clones; 60% to 75% are singletons and the top ten take roughly 4%. Findings and caveats of the study: There were around 160 TCR beta chains listed as cytomegalovirus-associated. When the data were analyzed later, several of the most significant clusters appeared to be linked to common viral pathogens.

This clonotype was obtained from a man aged 35-49 years in good health and CMV-seronegative. Sequencing was performed on PBMCs.

CDR3 DNA: TGTGCCTGGACAACAGGGGCGGATCAGCCCCAGCATTTT. Translated: CAWTTGADQPQHF. V usage is TRBV30 and J usage is TRBJ1-5; 7 bases are a match to TRBD1. Per the germline V gene, CDR1 is GTSNPN and CDR2 is SVGIG (reference sequence). V was pared by 4 bases and J by 5 bases, with 5 bases of the junction left unmatched. The CDR3 runs to 13 residues.